The clone carrying this TCR beta chain appeared a few times. This specimen belongs to a study of metastatic and nonmetastatic thyroid tumors. MiXCR reprocessed the PCR reads for TCRdb. The sample holds approximately 58,000 clones; approximately 22% are singletons and the top ten take 3.5% to 5%. J lost 2 bases, V lost 7 bases, and 8 bases had no gene match. CDR3 length: 15 residues. The germline gives CDR1 LNHDA, CDR2 SQIVND (reference sequence). All patients were untreated before thyroid surgery. Source material: blood. The chain is built from TRBV19 and TRBJ2-3, with 8 bases fitting TRBD2. The receptor was isolated from a female donor with papillary thyroid cancer or a benign thyroid nodule (not recorded which). Some clones in this sample may be carry-over from other donors' samples. DNA for the CDR3: TGTGCCAGTACCGGGACTAGGGGAGACACAGATACGCAGTATTTT. It specifies CASTGTRGDTDTQYF. Full variable domain (rest looked up from reference TRBV19 and TRBJ2-3): DGGITQSPKYLFRKEGQNVTLSCEQNLNHDAMYWYRQDPGQGLRLIYYSQIVNDFQKGDIAEGYSVSREKKESFPLTVTSAQKNPTAFYLCASTGTRGDTDTQYFGPGTRLTVL.